The T cell receptor (beta chain) described here comes from a study of shared clonotypes between healthy human individuals. Study at large: CD4 naive cells filled three plates per donor, CD4 memory three, CD8 naive two and CD8 memory one.

Assay: immunoSEQ multiplex PCR; the TCRdb copy retains only in-frame clones and omits some. The table shows 600,000 to 750,000 clones, with about 78% occurring only once. V lost 0 bases and J lost 6, with 8 bases in between. This CDR3 has 13 residues. Germline CDR1 is MNHEY and CDR2 is SVGAGI. This chain uses TRBV6-5 with TRBJ1-2; the D is unclear. The clonotype comes from a woman aged 25 to 39 in good health. Material for sequencing was memory CD4+ T cells sorted from blood. Subset defined: CD45RA-negative fraction. CDR3 protein: CASSYSAVNGYTF. Here the CDR3 DNA reads TGTGCCAGCAGTTACTCCGCGGTCAATGGCTACACCTTC.